The sequence of this TCR beta chain was determined in a study of shared clonotypes between healthy human individuals. Overall study context: Each donor's CD4 naive and CD4 memory cells filled three plates apiece, CD8 naive two, and CD8 memory one. The study's findings and limits: Donors were few, which limited the genetic and exposure-history diversity represented. Sampling was confined to blood; repertoires within tissues likely differ.

Some clones are missing from TCRdb's copy, which holds only in-frame ones; the method was immunoSEQ multiplex PCR. The sample lists 900,000 to 1,200,000 clones, around 82% occurring once. The germline CDR1 and CDR2 sequences are SNHLY and FYNNEI. V was shortened by 6 bases and J by 4 bases, with 12 bases between the two germline ends. The CDR3 extends over 13 amino acids. A note on this clone: The target antigen is unknown.

The chain recombines TRBV2 with TRBJ1-2, with D possibly matching TRBD1 (5 bases). Sample: memory CD4+ T cells from PBMCs. Subset of the sample: CD45RA-negative fraction. This receptor was identified in a man younger than 35 in good health. Some clones in this sample may be carry-over from other donors' samples. The CDR3 is CASSTGGIYGYTF. Here the CDR3 DNA reads TGTGCCAGCAGCACGGGGGGTATCTATGGCTACACCTTC.